This T cell receptor (beta chain) came from a study of regulatory T cells in long-lasting Graves disease. CDR1 and CDR2 from the germline V gene are SGHAT and FQDESV (reference sequence). V lost 1 base, J lost 0 bases, and 13 bases lay in between. The CDR3 extends over 16 amino acids. This clonotype has ten or more counts. The antigen is undetermined. Library construction for TCR beta used iRepertoire HTBI primers and Arm-PCR of CDR3 regions. TCRdb passed the multiplex PCR reads through MiXCR, listing each CDR3 protein once. The table lists approximately 360,000 distinct CDR3 sequences, roughly 24% of them singletons. The study's findings and limits: The work looked only at peripheral blood and did not look at thyroid tissue. Patients with persistent disease shared 2,741 public clonotypes, outpacing the roughly 970 shared by new patients. The sample size was small, and this may have reduced accuracy.

Sample time point: persistent/refractory GD, antithyroid drugs over 5 years with positive TRAb. From PBMCs, RNA was extracted and then used to make the TCR library. The starting material was peripheral blood mononuclear cells (PBMCs), obtained when the disease was refractory, from a patient treated with antithyroid drugs. The TCR was taken from a woman aged 40 to 55 with Graves disease. The gene calls are TRBV11-1 and TRBJ2-7, with D perhaps TRBD1 (5 bases). For the CDR3, the DNA is TGTGCCAGCAGCTTAGATGCAGGGATCCTCTCCTACGAGCAGTACTTC. As protein: CASSLDAGILSYEQYF.